The clone carrying this T cell receptor beta chain is categorized as medium-sized. Its antigen is unidentified. This sample was included in a study of metastatic and nonmetastatic thyroid tumors. About the study: Across blood and tumor or nodule tissue, repertoires from malignant and benign thyroid patients were compared with one another.

In the original analysis: To classify distant metastasis in papillary thyroid cancer, a model was built from CDR3 differences across clinicopathological groups. TCRdb reanalyzed the PCR reads with MiXCR. These V and J calls rely on TCRdb rather than the paper's analysis. Of around 12,000 clones in the sample, 12% were seen once. General study results and limits: The reported finding was significantly higher TCR beta diversity in malignant thyroid tumors relative to benign nodules, in blood and tumor.

There were no patients who had received any treatment before thyroid surgery. The sample comprised blood. The receptor was derived from a female donor with papillary thyroid cancer or a benign thyroid nodule (not recorded which). Some clones in this sample may be carry-over from other donors' samples.

CDR3 amino acids: CASSVLRPAEQYF. The CDR3 nucleotides read TGTGCCAGCAGTGTCCTTCGGCCCGCCGAGCAGTACTTC. This chain connects TRBV6-1 to TRBJ2-7; no clear D gene. This CDR3 contains 13 residues. The V and J ends lost 4 bases and 6 bases respectively, with 13 bases between them. Germline loops: CDR1 MNHNS, CDR2 SASEGT.